This TCR beta chain derives from a study of T cell responses to AZD1222 COVID-19 vaccine. Remarks on this clone: Its target is unknown.

Looked up from germline, CDR1 is LNHNV and CDR2 is YYDKDF (reference sequence). Trimming stripped 0 bases from V and 11 bases from J, with 8 bases between. This CDR3 region has 13 residues. Findings and caveats of the study: Reports indicate that nearly half of spike-specific TCRs are directed at unmutated variant regions.

Measured with immunoSEQ multiplex PCR; TCRdb has only the in-frame clones, and not every one. The table counts under 150,000 clones; about 2.2% lies in the top ten. The specimen sequenced was peripheral blood. This clonotype was obtained from an adult in good health. This sequence joins TRBV15 and TRBJ1-6; no reliable D call. The chain's CDR3 is CATSRDVSPPLHF. The CDR3 DNA reads as TGTGCCACCAGCAGAGATGTGTCCCCACCCCTCCACTTT.